A selection of T cell receptor beta chains follows, all from one sample in a study of STAT5B mutations in CD4+ large granular lymphocyte leukemia. The protocol was immunoSEQ multiplex PCR, while the TCRdb copy is restricted to in-frame clones and leaves out a portion. Found here are about 40,000 clones, roughly four fifths of them singletons; the top ten hold less than 4%. The sample consisted of CD4+ T cells from blood buffy coats. The receptors derive from a human donor in good health. Each CDR3 is given with its conserved first and last residue. Fields, in order: clone size, J gene, V gene, D gene, CDR3 DNA, CDR3 protein. A D gene is named only where the DNA matches it firmly. Clone size, where shown, is once, few, many, or a class for clones that have expanded.

clone size: .; J gene: TRBJ2-1; V gene: TRBV4-3; D gene: .; CDR3 DNA: TGCGCCAGCAGCCAAGATGCGGAGGGAGTCTCCTACAATGAGCAGTTCTTC; CDR3 protein: CASSQDAEGVSYNEQFF
clone size: .; J gene: TRBJ2-7; V gene: TRBV27; D gene: TRBD1; CDR3 DNA: TGTGCCAGCAGTTCCCTAGGACAGGGAGAAGCCGAGCAGTACTTC; CDR3 protein: CASSSLGQGEAEQYF
clone size: .; J gene: TRBJ1-4; V gene: TRBV28; D gene: TRBD1; CDR3 DNA: TGTGCCAGCAGTTCCGGGACAGGGGGTAATGAAAAACTGTTTTTT; CDR3 protein: CASSSGTGGNEKLFF
clone size: .; J gene: TRBJ2-3; V gene: TRBV5-1; D gene: TRBD2; CDR3 DNA: TGCGCCAGCAGCTTGGGGACTAGCGGGGGGGCCAGGTTCGGAGATACGCAGTATTTT; CDR3 protein: CASSLGTSGGARFGDTQYF
clone size: .; J gene: TRBJ1-2; V gene: TRBV28; D gene: TRBD1; CDR3 DNA: TGTGCCAGCAACGGACAGGACTATGGCTACACCTTC; CDR3 protein: CASNGQDYGYTF
clone size: .; J gene: TRBJ1-6; V gene: TRBV9; D gene: .; CDR3 DNA: TGTGCCAGCAGCGTAGGGTTACCGGCCTCTAATTCACCCCTCCACTTT; CDR3 protein: CASSVGLPASNSPLHF
clone size: .; J gene: TRBJ1-5; V gene: TRBV5-4; D gene: .; CDR3 DNA: TGTGCCAGCAGCTTGGATCCCGATCAGCCCCAGCATTTT; CDR3 protein: CASSLDPDQPQHF
clone size: .; J gene: TRBJ1-4; V gene: TRBV5-6; D gene: .; CDR3 DNA: TGTGCCAGCAGCCCCGGGGACGGGGGGAAACTGTTTTTT; CDR3 protein: CASSPGDGGKLFF
clone size: .; J gene: TRBJ1-2; V gene: TRBV5-8; D gene: .; CDR3 DNA: TGTGCCAGCAGCTTGGCCGGAGGTACTAACTATGGCTACACCTTC; CDR3 protein: CASSLAGGTNYGYTF
clone size: .; J gene: TRBJ2-3; V gene: TRBV6-1; D gene: .; CDR3 DNA: TGTGCCATCATTCAGCGGATGGGCACAGATACGCAGTATTTT; CDR3 protein: CAIIQRMGTDTQYF
clone size: once; J gene: TRBJ1-2; V gene: TRBV30; D gene: .; CDR3 DNA: TGTGCCTGCCTTAGAGAGGGGGAAGGCTATGGCTACACCTTC; CDR3 protein: CACLREGEGYGYTF
clone size: .; J gene: TRBJ2-5; V gene: TRBV2; D gene: .; CDR3 DNA: TGTGCCAGCAGTCCCAACGGGGAGACCCAGTACTTC; CDR3 protein: CASSPNGETQYF
clone size: .; J gene: TRBJ1-2; V gene: TRBV6-5; D gene: .; CDR3 DNA: TGTGCCAGCAGTTCTTTCAGGGGCCCCTATGGCTACACCTTC; CDR3 protein: CASSSFRGPYGYTF
clone size: few; J gene: TRBJ2-7; V gene: TRBV7-3; D gene: TRBD1; CDR3 DNA: TGTGCCAGCAGCTTCACAGGGGGCGGGTCGGAGCAGTACTTC; CDR3 protein: CASSFTGGGSEQYF
clone size: .; J gene: TRBJ2-2; V gene: TRBV10-3; D gene: .; CDR3 DNA: TGTGCCATCAGTGTTCTCAGCTACACCGGGGAGCTGTTTTTT; CDR3 protein: CAISVLSYTGELFF
clone size: .; J gene: TRBJ1-1; V gene: TRBV10-3; D gene: .; CDR3 DNA: TGTGCCATCAAGACAACTACCCTAAACACTGAAGCTTTCTTT; CDR3 protein: CAIKTTTLNTEAFF
clone size: .; J gene: TRBJ1-1; V gene: TRBV28; D gene: .; CDR3 DNA: TGTGCCAGCAGTTTAAACGGCGTAATGAACACTGAAGCTTTCTTT; CDR3 protein: CASSLNGVMNTEAFF
clone size: .; J gene: TRBJ1-6; V gene: TRBV30; D gene: .; CDR3 DNA: TGTGCCTGGAGTGGCGCAGGGAGGAATTCACCCCTCCACTTT; CDR3 protein: CAWSGAGRNSPLHF
clone size: .; J gene: TRBJ2-7; V gene: TRBV11-2; D gene: TRBD2; CDR3 DNA: TGTGCCAGCAGCTTAACACGCGGGGGGACTGGGGTCTACGAGCAGTACTTC; CDR3 protein: CASSLTRGGTGVYEQYF
clone size: once; J gene: TRBJ1-6; V gene: TRBV28; D gene: TRBD1; CDR3 DNA: TGTGCCAGCAGCAACCGGGACAGGGGGCTTTCACCCCTCCACTTT; CDR3 protein: CASSNRDRGLSPLHF
clone size: .; J gene: TRBJ2-2; V gene: TRBV7-2; D gene: .; CDR3 DNA: TGTGCCAGCAGCTCCCTATTGGGATCCGGCGGGGAGCTGTTTTTT; CDR3 protein: CASSSLLGSGGELFF
clone size: .; J gene: TRBJ1-2; V gene: TRBV6-5; D gene: TRBD1; CDR3 DNA: TGTGCCAGCAGTTACTCATCGACAGGGGCCTCCTATGGCTACACCTTC; CDR3 protein: CASSYSSTGASYGYTF
clone size: .; J gene: TRBJ1-1; V gene: TRBV19; D gene: .; CDR3 DNA: TGTGCCAGTAGTATAGATTTCCTGAACACTGAAGCTTTCTTT; CDR3 protein: CASSIDFLNTEAFF
clone size: .; J gene: TRBJ1-1; V gene: TRBV6-5; D gene: .; CDR3 DNA: TGTGCCAGCAGATATCGGACTGGGAACACTGAAGCTTTCTTT; CDR3 protein: CASRYRTGNTEAFF
clone size: .; J gene: TRBJ2-2; V gene: TRBV9; D gene: TRBD2; CDR3 DNA: TGTGCCAGCAGACTAGCGGGAGATGTCGGGGAGCTGTTTTTT; CDR3 protein: CASRLAGDVGELFF
clone size: .; J gene: TRBJ2-1; V gene: TRBV7-8; D gene: TRBD2; CDR3 DNA: TGTGCCAGCAGTCCTAGCGGGCCGAATTACATCTACAATGAGCAGTTCTTC; CDR3 protein: CASSPSGPNYIYNEQFF
clone size: once; J gene: TRBJ1-5; V gene: TRBV6-1; D gene: TRBD1; CDR3 DNA: TGTGCCAGCAGTGGACAGGGGGGGAATCAGCCCCAGCATTTT; CDR3 protein: CASSGQGGNQPQHF
clone size: .; J gene: TRBJ2-5; V gene: TRBV7-6; D gene: .; CDR3 DNA: TGTGCCAGCAGCTTAGACGTTAATCTCAGGGAGACCCAGTACTTC; CDR3 protein: CASSLDVNLRETQYF
clone size: few; J gene: TRBJ2-7; V gene: TRBV6-5; D gene: .; CDR3 DNA: TGTGCCAGCAGCCACGCAGAGAACGAGCAGTACTTC; CDR3 protein: CASSHAENEQYF
clone size: few; J gene: TRBJ2-1; V gene: TRBV5-4; D gene: TRBD2; CDR3 DNA: TGTGCCAGCAGCCTAGGCGGGGGGGCATTCACTGAGCAGTTCTTC; CDR3 protein: CASSLGGGAFTEQFF
clone size: .; J gene: TRBJ2-7; V gene: TRBV2; D gene: TRBD2; CDR3 DNA: TGTGCCAGCAGTGAAGCGCAGTTAGCGGGTAAAGGCGGCTCCTACGAGCAGTACTTC; CDR3 protein: CASSEAQLAGKGGSYEQYF
clone size: .; J gene: TRBJ2-3; V gene: TRBV6-6; D gene: TRBD2; CDR3 DNA: TGTGCCAGCAGTACCCCACTAGCGGATAGCACAGATACGCAGTATTTT; CDR3 protein: CASSTPLADSTDTQYF
clone size: .; J gene: TRBJ2-2; V gene: TRBV6-5; D gene: .; CDR3 DNA: TGTGCCAGCAGTTACTCGGGGAACACCGGGGAGCTGTTTTTT; CDR3 protein: CASSYSGNTGELFF
clone size: few; J gene: TRBJ2-7; V gene: TRBV11-3; D gene: .; CDR3 DNA: TGTGCCAGCAGCTTTAGGGGGACCTACGAGCAGTACTTC; CDR3 protein: CASSFRGTYEQYF
clone size: .; J gene: TRBJ2-2; V gene: TRBV7-2; D gene: .; CDR3 DNA: TGTGCCAGCAGTAGGGACACCGGGGAGCTGTTTTTT; CDR3 protein: CASSRDTGELFF
clone size: .; J gene: TRBJ2-5; V gene: TRBV7-8; D gene: .; CDR3 DNA: TGTGCCAGCAGCTTAAACCGAGGGGGGACAGAGACCCAGTACTTC; CDR3 protein: CASSLNRGGTETQYF
clone size: .; J gene: TRBJ1-2; V gene: TRBV30; D gene: .; CDR3 DNA: TGTGCCTGGACCGGGGGCGGCTATGGCTACACCTTC; CDR3 protein: CAWTGGGYGYTF
clone size: .; J gene: TRBJ2-1; V gene: TRBV5-1; D gene: TRBD2; CDR3 DNA: TGCGCCAGCAGCTTGCCAAAAAAGGGACTAGAGGGGGAGCAGTTCTTC; CDR3 protein: CASSLPKKGLEGEQFF
clone size: .; J gene: TRBJ1-1; V gene: TRBV18; D gene: .; CDR3 DNA: TGTGCCAGCTCACCACCGACCAGGATGAACACTGAAGCTTTCTTT; CDR3 protein: CASSPPTRMNTEAFF
clone size: .; J gene: TRBJ1-1; V gene: TRBV7-8; D gene: .; CDR3 DNA: TGTGCCAGCAGCTTACCGGATCATAAAAACACTGAAGCTTTCTTT; CDR3 protein: CASSLPDHKNTEAFF
clone size: .; J gene: TRBJ1-4; V gene: TRBV7-9; D gene: TRBD1; CDR3 DNA: TGTGCCAGCAGCTCGACAGGGGCTAATGAAAAACTGTTTTTT; CDR3 protein: CASSSTGANEKLFF
clone size: .; J gene: TRBJ2-7; V gene: TRBV5-1; D gene: .; CDR3 DNA: TGCGCCAGCAGCTTGGATCCGGACATCTACGAGCAGTACTTC; CDR3 protein: CASSLDPDIYEQYF
clone size: .; J gene: TRBJ2-7; V gene: TRBV19; D gene: .; CDR3 DNA: TGTGCCAGTAGTATAAGTTATACGGTTCCCCTATCCTACGAGCAGTACTTC; CDR3 protein: CASSISYTVPLSYEQYF
clone size: few; J gene: TRBJ2-7; V gene: TRBV7-2; D gene: TRBD1; CDR3 DNA: TGTGCCAGCAGCCTTGGACAGGGTAGGGTCTACGAGCAGTACTTC; CDR3 protein: CASSLGQGRVYEQYF